These 21 T cell receptor beta chains were sequenced from one sample in a study of blood T cell repertoires in COVID-19 (dated by TCRdb to 2018 to 2021). The library was prepared using the immunoSEQ multiplex PCR assay. TCRdb provides this immuneACCESS table in a form limited to in-frame rearrangements. Some clones are lacking; in checked studies, under half of them reflect an unresolved V gene, and why the rest are absent is not known. Present in this sample are about 42,000 clones, about 88% of which were seen just once. The ten largest clonotypes hold less than 2.5% of the sample. The sample taken for sequencing was peripheral blood. These receptors were collected from a human donor in a cohort sampled during active COVID-19.

This chain links TRBV30 with TRBJ1-1; TRBD1 aligns across 9 bases. The germline V gene has CDR1 GTSNPN and CDR2 SVGIG (reference sequence). J lost 9 bases, V lost 2 bases, and 7 bases had no gene match. This CDR3 spans 13 amino acids. CDR3 in amino acids: CAWSRDRAAKAFF. The CDR3 DNA reads as TGTGCCTGGAGTAGGGACAGGGCAGCAAAAGCTTTCTTT. Based on the CDR3 plus reference TRBV30 and TRBJ1-1, the full variable domain is SQTIHQWPATLVQPVGSPLSLECTVEGTSNPNLYWYRQAAGRGLQLLFYSVGIGQISSEVPQNLSASRPQDRQFILSSKKLLLSDSGFYLCAWSRDRAAKAFFGQGTRLTVV.

J is TRBJ2-1 and V is TRBV2; 12 nucleotides align to TRBD2. The CDR3 length is 14 residues. J lost 10 bases, V lost 6 bases, and 7 bases had no gene match. Germline assignment: CDR1 SNHLY and CDR2 FYNNEI. CDR3 protein: CASREGLAGNEQFF. The DNA for the CDR3 is TGTGCCAGCAGAGAGGGACTAGCGGGTAACGAGCAGTTCTTC.

Here the CDR3 DNA reads TGTGCTAGTGGTTTGGTTCGTTTGACGGGGGGGCGCGAACAAGAGACCCAGTACTTC. Residues: CASGLVRLTGGREQETQYF. The rearrangement joins TRBV12-5 to TRBJ2-5, with 8 bases fitting TRBD2. The length of the CDR3 is 19 residues. Unmatched junction bases numbered 14, after V lost 0 bases and J lost 2 bases. Germline loops: CDR1 LGHNT, CDR2 FRNRAP.

The chain combines TRBV12-3 or TRBV12-4 with TRBJ2-5; weak D call: TRBD2 (5 bases). V lost 2 bases and J 5 bases, leaving 6 bases between the germline ends. The CDR3 runs 12 residues. The CDR3 nucleotides are TGTGCCAGCAGTTTATCGGGGGAGACCCAGTACTTC. It yields the protein CASSLSGETQYF.

The chain links TRBV7-2 to TRBJ2-3; TRBD2 matches 13 bases. V trimming: 4 bases; J trimming: 4 bases; junction bases outside the gene matches: 2. The CDR3 has 15 residues. Germline-derived CDR1 and CDR2 are SGHTA and FQGNSA. CDR3 bases: TGTGCCAGCAGCTCACTAGCGGGGGGGCCAGATACGCAGTATTTT. This sequence encodes CASSSLAGGPDTQYF.

The genes are TRBV5-8 and TRBJ1-1, with D possibly matching TRBD1 (6 bases). Germline CDR1 and CDR2: SGHTS and YDEGEE. V lost 3 bases to trimming and J lost 10 bases, with 13 bases between them. There are 12 residues in the CDR3. CDR3 residues: CASSSDRIGAFF. As DNA, the CDR3 is TGTGCCAGCAGCTCCGACAGGATTGGAGCTTTCTTT.

The chain joins TRBV19 to TRBJ2-7, with 16 bases lining up with TRBD2. The V gene end was trimmed by 8 bases and the J gene end by 4 bases; junction bases not matched to a gene: 14. This CDR3 contains 18 residues. CDR1 and CDR2 (germline): LNHDA, SQIVND (reference sequence). For the CDR3, the DNA is TGTGCCAGTTCCGGGACTAGCGGGGGGGCTCTTGTCGCATACGAGCAGTACTTC. Its translation: CASSGTSGGALVAYEQYF.

This clone appeared a few times. The rearrangement joins TRBV9 to TRBJ2-1; 9 bases align to TRBD1. Germline CDR1 and CDR2: SGDLS and YYNGEE. The CDR3 totals 15 residues. J gave up 8 bases and V 4 bases, and 10 bases lay outside the gene matches. CDR3 protein: CASSITPGQGDEQFF. Written as DNA, the CDR3 is TGTGCCAGCAGCATCACCCCGGGACAGGGTGATGAGCAGTTCTTC.

J is TRBJ1-4 and V is TRBV3-1 (or the pseudogene TRBV3-2); 7 positions agree with TRBD1. V gave up 2 bases and J gave up 5 bases; unmatched junction bases: 8. CDR3 length: 16 residues. CDR1 is LGHDT and CDR2 is YNNKEL in the germline V gene (reference sequence). The CDR3 is CASSQHQTRGNEKLFF. The CDR3 DNA follows: TGTGCCAGCAGCCAACACCAAACCAGGGGGAATGAAAAACTGTTTTTT.

CDR3 region: CASSQTRGVEQYF. CDR3 coding DNA: TGCGCCAGCAGCCAGACCCGGGGGGTGGAGCAGTACTTC. This sequence joins TRBV4-1 and TRBJ2-7; the match to TRBD2 covers 7 bases. CDR1 and CDR2 from the germline V gene are MGHRA and YSYEKL. The CDR3 runs 13 residues. V dropped 3 bases and J dropped 7; count of bases not matched to a gene: 6.

This chain links TRBV4-2 with TRBJ2-4; possibly TRBD2 for D (5 bases). The CDR3 covers 19 residues. Germline loops: CDR1 LGHNA, CDR2 YNFKEQ. V was trimmed by 0 bases and J by 0 bases, leaving 18 bases between them. CDR3 protein: CASSQEPGNQAAAKNIQYF. The CDR3 DNA follows: TGTGCCAGCAGCCAAGAACCCGGGAACCAGGCTGCAGCCAAAAACATTCAGTACTTC.

This chain's CDR3 is CASSVRGRVESKETQYF. The DNA for the CDR3 is TGTGCCAGCAGTGTGAGAGGCAGGGTTGAGTCCAAAGAGACCCAGTACTTC. The rearrangement uses TRBV2 and TRBJ2-5; a weak D match, TRBD1 (5 bases). Germline CDR1 SNHLY, CDR2 FYNNEI. The CDR3 has 17 residues. Trimming removed 4 bases at V and 3 bases at J, with 21 bases between.

The V and J genes are TRBV30 and TRBJ2-1; 12 bases agree with TRBD2. This CDR3 is 14 amino acids long. Germline CDR1 is GTSNPN and CDR2 is SVGIG (reference sequence). The ends lost 6 bases at V and 5 bases at J; junction bases unmatched: 5. CDR3 region: CACTSGGTHNEQFF. The CDR3 DNA reads TGTGCCTGCACTAGCGGGGGGACTCACAATGAGCAGTTCTTC.

Only a few counts were recorded for this clone. The chain has TRBV7-9 and TRBJ2-5; 9 bases align to TRBD2. Germline loops: CDR1 SEHNR, CDR2 FQNEAQ (reference sequence). J gave up 5 bases and V 5 bases, and 12 bases lay outside the gene matches. This CDR3 contains 16 residues. CDR3 sequence (DNA): TGTGCCAGCAGCCCCGGTGGAAGCGGGGGGACCGAGACCCAGTACTTC. It is translated as CASSPGGSGGTETQYF. Full variable domain (rest looked up from reference TRBV7-9 and TRBJ2-5): DTGVSQNPRHKITKRGQNVTFRCDPISEHNRLYWYRQTLGQGPEFLTYFQNEAQLEKSRLLSDRFSAERPKGSFSTLEIQRTEQGDSAMYLCASSPGGSGGTETQYFGPGTRLLVL.

This chain uses TRBV3-1 (or the pseudogene TRBV3-2) with TRBJ2-5; D is unclear. The germline V gene encodes CDR1 LGHDT and CDR2 YNNKEL (reference sequence). CDR3 length: 14 amino acids. V lost 1 base and J 3 bases, leaving 9 bases between the germline ends. The CDR3 reads CASSQAALKETQYF. The CDR3 nucleotides read TGTGCCAGCAGCCAAGCAGCGTTGAAAGAGACCCAGTACTTC.

The chain has TRBV9 and TRBJ2-1; D gene uncertain. The CDR3 runs 11 residues. Looked up from germline, CDR1 is SGDLS and CDR2 is YYNGEE. V was pared by 0 bases and J by 12 bases, with 7 bases between. The DNA of the CDR3 is TGTGCCAGCAGCGTAGGGCCCCGGCAGTTCTTC. This sequence encodes CASSVGPRQFF.

J is TRBJ2-3 and V is TRBV2; tentative D call: TRBD1 (6 bases). Trimming left V 3 bases short and J 4 bases short, with 14 bases between. The CDR3 sequence is 15 residues long. Germline lookup yields CDR1 SNHLY and CDR2 FYNNEI. CDR3 protein: CASSEAQGMADTQYF. In nucleotides, the CDR3 is TGTGCCAGCAGTGAGGCTCAGGGGATGGCAGATACGCAGTATTTT.

The chain joins TRBV9 to TRBJ2-5; the match to TRBD1 covers 9 bases. The CDR3 runs to 16 residues. The germline V gene has CDR1 SGDLS and CDR2 YYNGEE. Germline trimming cut 0 bases from V and 4 bases from J; bases unmatched to any gene: 7. For the CDR3, the DNA is TGTGCCAGCAGCGTAGGGACAGGGGTTTCAGTAGAGACCCAGTACTTC. Amino acid sequence: CASSVGTGVSVETQYF.

The CDR3 reads CASSLRDRVHGYTF. CDR3 nucleotide sequence: TGTGCCAGCAGTCTCCGGGACAGGGTCCATGGCTACACCTTC. The chain recombines TRBV14 with TRBJ1-2; 9 positions agree with TRBD1. Unmatched junction bases numbered 8, after V lost 6 bases and J lost 6 bases. This CDR3 spans 14 amino acids. Germline V gives CDR1 SGHDN, CDR2 FVKESK.

The CDR3 loop reads CASSLLGGGNQPQHF. CDR3 bases: TGCGCCAGCAGCTTGCTGGGAGGCGGCAATCAGCCCCAGCATTTT. The chain uses TRBV5-1 and TRBJ1-5; D gene ambiguous. The V end was cut by 1 base, the J end by 2 bases, with 10 bases between. Germline assignment: CDR1 SGHRS and CDR2 YFSETQ. This CDR3 comprises 15 residues.

This chain joins TRBV5-4 and TRBJ2-7, with a tentative D call TRBD2 (5 bases). The CDR3 is made up of 12 amino acids. The V end was cut by 6 bases, the J end by 6 bases, with 13 bases between. CDR1 is SGHNT, CDR2 YYREEE, per germline (reference sequence). This CDR3 is CASTEDWGEQYF. The CDR3 nucleotides read TGTGCCAGCACCGAGGACTGGGGCGAGCAGTACTTC.